These 20 T cell receptor beta chains were all obtained from the same sample, sequenced in a study of T-cell memory formation after mild COVID-19. Each CDR3 protein gets one entry after TCRdb re-called the 5' RACE reads with MiXCR. The table includes about 390,000 distinct CDR3 sequences, more than 15% detected once. Sequencing input: PBMCs or a T cell subset sorted from them (not recorded which). The receptors were sampled from a young man who had mild COVID-19 (a few samples of this study predate the infection). Cell type and time point are not known.

The rearrangement uses TRBV7-9 and TRBJ2-6; possibly TRBD1 for D (6 bases). The CDR3 is 17 residues long. The germline CDR1 and CDR2 sequences are SEHNR and FQNEAQ (reference sequence). The ends were cut back, 1 base at V and 0 bases at J, with 10 bases in the middle. The CDR3 nucleotides read TGTGCCAGCAGCTTAGGCAGGGGTAGCTCTGGGGCCAACGTCCTGACTTTC. Residues: CASSLGRGSSGANVLTF.

The chain employs TRBV4-1 and TRBJ2-1, with 11 bases identical to TRBD2. This CDR3 spans 17 amino acids. Germline loops: CDR1 MGHRA, CDR2 YSYEKL. V trimming: 1 base; J trimming: 4 bases; junction bases outside the gene matches: 6. In DNA form, the CDR3 reads TGCGCCAGCAGCCAAGTGGCTGGGACTAGCGGTTACAATGAGCAGTTCTTC. Its translation: CASSQVAGTSGYNEQFF.

This clonotype was seen a few times. The genes are TRBV23-1 and TRBJ2-1, with a possible D match to TRBD1 (5 bases). TRBV23-1 is given ORF status, its function remaining uncertain. V lost 0 bases, J lost 7 bases, and 7 bases lay in between. CDR3 size: 13 residues. The CDR3 DNA is TGCGCCAGCAGTCAATCAAGGGGAAATGAGCAGTTCTTC. Its protein product is CASSQSRGNEQFF.

There are a few counts of this clonotype. The chain recombines TRBV11-2 with TRBJ2-3, with TRBD2 as a possible D gene (5 bases). V shed 2 bases and J shed 4 bases, with 16 bases lying between them. This CDR3 is built from 16 residues. CDR1 SGHAT and CDR2 FQNNGV come from the germline V gene. CDR3 nucleotide sequence: TGTGCCAGCAGCTTACCCCCGACTGCCGGGGCAGATACGCAGTATTTT. It yields the protein CASSLPPTAGADTQYF.

The chain couples TRBV5-1 to TRBJ2-5; TRBD2 agrees at 7 bases. The junction had 5 bases not matched to a gene; V was cut back by 1 base and J by 5 bases. This CDR3 has 14 amino acids. From germline, CDR1 is SGHRS and CDR2 YFSETQ. The CDR3, as DNA: TGCGCCAGCAGCTTGCGGGAGGAGGGGGAGACCCAGTACTTC. This gives the protein CASSLREEGETQYF.

The rearrangement uses TRBV19 and TRBJ2-2; D is unclear. V was pared by 3 bases and J by 6 bases, with 5 bases between. This CDR3 is built from 12 residues. Germline-derived CDR1 and CDR2 are LNHDA and SQIVND (reference sequence). The chain's CDR3 is CASSMAPGELFF. The CDR3, as DNA: TGTGCCAGTAGTATGGCCCCCGGGGAGCTGTTTTTT.

As DNA, the CDR3 is TGTGCCACCAGCAGAGATCTTGCGTCCGGACTAACGGAGACCCAGTACTTC. It yields the protein CATSRDLASGLTETQYF. This rearrangement joins TRBV15 to TRBJ2-5; possibly TRBD2 for D (6 bases). CDR3 length: 17 residues. CDR1 and CDR2 (germline): LNHNV, YYDKDF (reference sequence). V lost 0 bases and J lost 5, with 19 bases in between.

This sequence joins TRBV10-3 and TRBJ2-7, with 11 positions matching TRBD1. The V segment lost 10 bases and the J segment 2 bases; nucleotides outside the gene matches: 4. The CDR3 extends over 13 amino acids. Germline V gene lookup returns CDR1 ENHRY and CDR2 SYGVKD. In DNA, the CDR3 is TGTGCCAGTGGACAGGGGGCCCCCTACGAGCAGTACTTC. It yields the protein CASGQGAPYEQYF.

This clonotype was detected only a few times. The CDR3 DNA is TGTGCCAGCAGCCAAGATCTGCTTACCAAAAACATTCAGTACTTC. Encoded protein: CASSQDLLTKNIQYF. The chain combines TRBV3-1 with TRBJ2-4, with no clear D. This CDR3 comprises 15 residues. In germline, CDR1 is LGHDT, CDR2 YNNKEL (reference sequence). V lost 0 bases to trimming and J lost 2 bases, with 8 bases between them.

In its sample, this clonotype was seen a few times. The chain joins TRBV6-2 or TRBV6-3 to TRBJ1-5; unclear D gene. The CDR3 loop spans 15 amino acids. V lost 4 bases, J lost 7 bases, and 17 bases lay in between. CDR1 and CDR2 from the germline V gene are MNHEY and SVGEGT. The CDR3 spells CASSSRAPEVQPQHF. The CDR3 coding sequence is TGTGCCAGCAGTTCCCGGGCCCCGGAGGTACAGCCCCAGCATTTT.

This clonotype was detected many times. V is TRBV7-2 and J is TRBJ1-4; 8 positions match TRBD1. V shed 5 bases, J shed 1 base, and the junction held 6 bases outside the gene matches. Germline CDR1 reads SGHTA; CDR2 reads FQGNSA. The CDR3 has 16 residues. The CDR3 DNA is TGTGCCAGCAGCCGACAGGGGCCCCTAACTAATGAAAAACTGTTTTTT. Translating it yields CASSRQGPLTNEKLFF.

In this sample, this clonotype turned up a few times. The genes are TRBV27 and TRBJ2-7; D gene ambiguous. Trimming cost V 8 bases and J 1 base, with 9 bases left between them. Germline CDR1 and CDR2: MNHEY and SMNVEV (reference sequence). The CDR3 has 12 amino acids. The CDR3 spells CASDTVSYEQYV. The CDR3 nucleotides are TGTGCCAGCGACACAGTATCCTACGAGCAGTACGTC.

This chain links TRBV20-1 with TRBJ2-7; perhaps D is TRBD1 or TRBD2 (6 bases each). CDR3 length: 13 residues. Trimming removed 5 bases from V and 4 bases from J, with 15 bases in between. CDR1 is DFQATT and CDR2 is SNEGSKA in the germline V gene (reference sequence). This chain's CDR3 is CSAARRGAYEQYF. CDR3 in DNA: TGCAGTGCTGCCCGGAGGGGGGCGTACGAGCAGTACTTC.

About this clonotype: A much larger clonotype is one base distant, so this may be a read error. The J gene is TRBJ2-1, the V gene TRBV7-3; D perhaps matches TRBD1 (6 bases). Per germline, CDR1 SGHTA and CDR2 FQGTGA. Trimming cost V 5 bases and J 7 bases, with 9 bases left between them. This CDR3 has 12 amino acids. DNA of the CDR3: TGTGCCAGCAGCATAAGGGGGAATGAGCAGTTCTTC. Encoded protein: CASSIRGNEQFF.

CDR3 sequence: CASRGQGEYEQYV. DNA for the CDR3: TGCGCCAGCAGGGGACAGGGGGAGTACGAGCAGTACGTC. This chain uses TRBV23-1 with TRBJ2-7; TRBD1 agrees at 11 bases. TRBV23-1 is an open reading frame, and its role is uncertain. This CDR3 contains 13 residues. The V gene end was trimmed by 6 bases and the J gene end by 4 bases; junction bases not matched to a gene: 2.

The chain employs TRBV10-3 and TRBJ2-7, with D possibly matching TRBD2 (6 bases). The CDR3 is 13 residues long. Germline CDR1 reads ENHRY; CDR2 reads SYGVKD. V was shortened by 6 bases and J by 3 bases, with 12 bases between the two germline ends. The CDR3: CAISAGRDYEQYV. The CDR3 DNA reads TGTGCCATCAGCGCGGGACGGGACTACGAGCAGTACGTC.

The chain couples TRBV20-1 to TRBJ1-1; no clear D gene. Germline CDR1 and CDR2: DFQATT and SNEGSKA (reference sequence). The CDR3 covers 13 residues. CDR3 bases: TGCAGCGTCACGGCCGGTCTTACCCCTGAAGCTTTCTTT. It translates to CSVTAGLTPEAFF.

This clonotype was counted between two and nine times. The V and J genes are TRBV5-1 and TRBJ2-6; maybe TRBD2 (5 bases). Germline CDR1 reads SGHRS; CDR2 reads YFSETQ. V was cut by 9 bases and J by 0 bases, with 10 bases left in between. There are 14 residues in the CDR3. The CDR3 is CATSEASGANVLTF. For the CDR3, the DNA is TGCGCCACCTCGGAGGCCTCTGGGGCCAACGTCCTGACTTTC.

The chain employs TRBV12-3 or TRBV12-4 and TRBJ1-5; D uncertain. The CDR3 totals 14 residues. Trimming removed 5 bases from V and 4 bases from J, with 12 bases in between. The CDR3 DNA reads TGTGCCAGCAGTCTAATAGGACCTAATCAGCCCCAGCATTTT. The encoded protein is CASSLIGPNQPQHF.

The V gene is TRBV9, the J gene TRBJ2-7; 9 bases agree with TRBD1. This CDR3 is built from 16 residues. CDR1 and CDR2 from the germline V gene are SGDLS and YYNGEE. V was clipped by 3 bases and J by 6 bases; unmatched bases: 13. CDR3 region: CASSATAGQGWSEQYF. CDR3 in DNA: TGTGCCAGCAGCGCAACAGCGGGACAGGGATGGTCCGAGCAGTACTTC.